The rows below give T cell receptor beta chains drawn from one sample of a study of OX40 agonist ivuxolimab in advanced cancers. The data were produced by immunoSEQ multiplex PCR, yet TCRdb's version contains in-frame clones alone and is incomplete. The sample lists about 38,000 clones; approximately 80% were seen once. The source was CD4+ or CD8+ T cells sorted from blood, collected in a trial of the OX40 agonist ivuxolimab. The source is an adult with an advanced solid tumor such as melanoma, head and neck, liver or kidney cancer. CDR3s include the opening cysteine and the closing phenylalanine or tryptophan. Each record gives: J gene, D gene, V gene, clone size, CDR3 protein, CDR3 DNA. The D gene is left open where the match is weak. Rows may omit the clone size; those that give it use once, few, many or a size class.

J: TRBJ1-2
D: NA
V: TRBV5-4
size: once
CDR3: CASSQPGREYGYTF
DNA: TGTGCCAGCAGTCAACCGGGACGAGAGTATGGCTACACCTTC

J: TRBJ1-1
D: NA
V: TRBV13
size: NA
CDR3: CASSQGRSAGNTEAFF
DNA: TGTGCCAGCAGCCAGGGACGGTCGGCGGGGAACACTGAAGCTTTCTTT

J: TRBJ2-7
D: TRBD2
V: TRBV27
size: NA
CDR3: CASSFGTNSEQYF
DNA: TGTGCCAGCAGTTTCGGGACTAACTCCGAGCAGTACTTC

J: TRBJ2-7
D: TRBD2
V: TRBV27
size: NA
CDR3: CASSELPSGRYEQYF
DNA: TGTGCCAGCAGTGAACTCCCTAGCGGACGCTACGAGCAGTACTTC

J: TRBJ2-1
D: NA
V: TRBV7-6
size: NA
CDR3: CASSLGVHEQFF
DNA: TGTGCCAGCAGCTTAGGCGTCCATGAGCAGTTCTTC

J: TRBJ1-2
D: NA
V: TRBV28
size: NA
CDR3: CASSLGGDSSYTF
DNA: TGTGCCAGCAGTTTGGGGGGAGATTCTAGCTACACCTTC

J: TRBJ2-7
D: NA
V: TRBV30
size: NA
CDR3: CAWTRGQGYEQYF
DNA: TGTGCCTGGACGCGAGGGCAGGGATACGAGCAGTACTTC

J: TRBJ1-6
D: TRBD1
V: TRBV23-1
size: NA
CDR3: CASSKVNRGRIHNSPLHF
DNA: TGCGCCAGCAGTAAGGTAAACAGGGGCCGAATACATAATTCACCCCTCCACTTT

J: TRBJ2-3
D: NA
V: TRBV11-2
size: NA
CDR3: CASTVPLDTQYF
DNA: TGTGCCAGCACCGTACCCCTGGATACGCAGTATTTT

J: TRBJ2-1
D: TRBD2
V: TRBV19
size: NA
CDR3: CASSMSGSSYNEQFF
DNA: TGTGCCAGTAGTATGAGCGGGAGTTCCTACAATGAGCAGTTCTTC

J: TRBJ2-1
D: NA
V: TRBV5-4
size: NA
CDR3: CASSLSGGTSYNEQFF
DNA: TGTGCCAGCAGCTTGTCGGGCGGAACCTCCTACAATGAGCAGTTCTTC

J: TRBJ1-4
D: TRBD1
V: TRBV7-9
size: NA
CDR3: CASSAQTGGFGEKLFF
DNA: TGTGCCAGCAGCGCCCAGACAGGGGGCTTCGGGGAAAAACTGTTTTTT

J: TRBJ1-5
D: NA
V: TRBV5-8
size: NA
CDR3: CASSSRVFSNQPQHF
DNA: TGTGCCAGCAGCTCTCGGGTTTTTAGCAATCAGCCCCAGCATTTT

J: TRBJ2-7
D: TRBD1
V: TRBV6-5
size: NA
CDR3: CASSGAGGSYEQYF
DNA: TGTGCCAGCAGTGGGGCAGGGGGCTCCTACGAGCAGTACTTC

J: TRBJ1-6
D: TRBD1
V: TRBV6-1
size: NA
CDR3: CASSEGRGRGHNSPLHF
DNA: TGTGCCAGCAGTGAAGGAAGGGGGCGGGGCCATAATTCACCCCTCCACTTT

J: TRBJ2-3
D: NA
V: TRBV10-2
size: few
CDR3: CASSRRLGSTDTQYF
DNA: TGCGCCAGCAGTCGCAGATTGGGTAGCACAGATACGCAGTATTTT

J: TRBJ2-2
D: NA
V: TRBV7-8
size: NA
CDR3: CASSQGDSRFSGELFF
DNA: TGTGCCAGCAGCCAGGGGGACTCGCGTTTCTCTGGGGAGCTGTTTTTT

J: TRBJ1-1
D: NA
V: TRBV19
size: once
CDR3: CATREGRRTEAFF
DNA: TGTGCCACGAGGGAGGGGAGACGGACTGAAGCTTTCTTT

J: TRBJ2-7
D: NA
V: TRBV19
size: NA
CDR3: CASSIRRDQRYEQYF
DNA: TGTGCCAGTAGTATACGCCGGGACCAACGATACGAGCAGTACTTC

J: TRBJ2-1
D: TRBD2
V: TRBV6-7
size: NA
CDR3: CASSPGRGALGRKKYNEQFF
DNA: TGTGCCAGCAGTCCCGGGAGGGGCGCCTTGGGGAGGAAAAAGTACAATGAGCAGTTCTTC

J: TRBJ2-6
D: NA
V: TRBV19
size: NA
CDR3: CASSGASSGANVLTF
DNA: TGTGCCAGTAGCGGGGCGAGCTCTGGGGCCAACGTCCTGACTTTC

J: TRBJ2-5
D: NA
V: TRBV7-6
size: NA
CDR3: CASSLVWEETQYF
DNA: TGTGCCAGCAGCTTAGTTTGGGAAGAGACCCAGTACTTC

J: TRBJ2-7
D: TRBD1
V: TRBV6-5
size: NA
CDR3: CASSRQGRVDEQYF
DNA: TGTGCCAGCAGTCGACAGGGACGGGTCGACGAGCAGTACTTC

J: TRBJ1-4
D: NA
V: TRBV7-9
size: NA
CDR3: CASSPLKEKLFF
DNA: TGTGCCAGCAGCCCCCTCAAGGAAAAACTGTTTTTT

J: TRBJ1-2
D: TRBD1
V: TRBV6-5
size: NA
CDR3: CASSTRDRGLYGYTF
DNA: TGTGCCAGCAGCACCCGTGACAGGGGGCTTTATGGCTACACCTTC

J: TRBJ2-5
D: TRBD2
V: TRBV13
size: NA
CDR3: CASSFTRLAQRETQYF
DNA: TGTGCCAGCAGTTTTACGAGACTAGCCCAAAGAGAGACCCAGTACTTC

J: TRBJ1-6
D: NA
V: TRBV5-6
size: NA
CDR3: CASSLLSVNNSPLHF
DNA: TGTGCCAGCAGCTTGTTGAGCGTAAATAATTCACCCCTCCACTTT

J: TRBJ1-5
D: TRBD1
V: TRBV6-5
size: few
CDR3: CASSRDRTNQPQHF
DNA: TGTGCCAGCAGCCGGGACAGGACCAATCAGCCCCAGCATTTT

J: TRBJ2-7
D: NA
V: TRBV7-2
size: NA
CDR3: CASSSDGGPYEQYF
DNA: TGTGCCAGCAGCTCAGATGGAGGACCCTACGAGCAGTACTTC

J: TRBJ1-1
D: NA
V: TRBV6-5
size: NA
CDR3: CASSYFDGSAFF
DNA: TGTGCCAGCAGTTACTTCGACGGTTCAGCTTTCTTT

J: TRBJ1-1
D: NA
V: TRBV4-3
size: NA
CDR3: CASSQDGVMGEAFF
DNA: TGCGCCAGCAGCCAAGATGGGGTAATGGGTGAAGCTTTCTTT

J: TRBJ1-2
D: NA
V: TRBV6-6
size: once
CDR3: CASRIDRNYGYTF
DNA: TGTGCCAGCAGGATCGACCGCAACTATGGCTACACCTTC

J: TRBJ2-2
D: NA
V: TRBV7-9
size: NA
CDR3: CAGTAPARTGELFF
DNA: TGTGCCGGAACAGCTCCCGCGAGAACCGGGGAGCTGTTTTTT

J: TRBJ2-2
D: TRBD2
V: TRBV4-3
size: NA
CDR3: CASSQVVTGGRAGELFF
DNA: TGCGCCAGCAGCCAAGTAGTTACCGGCGGGAGGGCCGGGGAGCTGTTTTTT

J: TRBJ2-4
D: NA
V: TRBV30
size: few
CDR3: CACKGWAKNIQYF
DNA: TGTGCCTGCAAAGGGTGGGCCAAAAACATTCAGTACTTC

J: TRBJ2-7
D: NA
V: TRBV7-4
size: NA
CDR3: CASSLLGTGEQYF
DNA: TGTGCCAGCAGCTTACTAGGGACGGGGGAGCAGTACTTC

J: TRBJ2-3
D: NA
V: TRBV10-3
size: NA
CDR3: CAISDPDPDRTPSTDTQYF
DNA: TGTGCCATCAGTGACCCAGACCCGGACCGTACTCCTAGCACAGATACGCAGTATTTT

J: TRBJ1-5
D: TRBD1
V: TRBV9
size: NA
CDR3: CASSVGSWTGEDQPQHF
DNA: TGTGCCAGCAGCGTGGGTAGTTGGACAGGGGAGGATCAGCCCCAGCATTTT

J: TRBJ1-1
D: NA
V: TRBV4-1
size: few
CDR3: CASSQVVLRHLNTEAFF
DNA: TGCGCCAGCAGCCAAGTAGTATTGCGACACTTGAACACTGAAGCTTTCTTT

J: TRBJ2-1
D: TRBD2
V: TRBV15
size: NA
CDR3: CATSREEAGGPYNEQFF
DNA: TGTGCCACCAGCAGAGAAGAAGCGGGAGGACCCTACAATGAGCAGTTCTTC

J: TRBJ1-1
D: NA
V: TRBV19
size: NA
CDR3: CASSIWPVTEAFF
DNA: TGTGCCAGTAGTATATGGCCCGTCACTGAAGCTTTCTTT

J: TRBJ1-2
D: NA
V: TRBV18
size: NA
CDR3: CASSPEKNYGYTF
DNA: TGTGCCAGCTCACCCGAGAAGAACTATGGCTACACCTTC

J: TRBJ2-3
D: NA
V: TRBV2
size: NA
CDR3: CASSEQGNTDTQYF
DNA: TGTGCCAGCAGTGAGCAGGGTAACACAGATACGCAGTATTTT

J: TRBJ1-4
D: TRBD1
V: TRBV7-2
size: NA
CDR3: CASSPFLTGALNEKLFF
DNA: TGTGCCAGCAGCCCCTTTCTGACAGGGGCTCTTAATGAAAAACTGTTTTTT

J: TRBJ2-1
D: NA
V: TRBV2
size: NA
CDR3: CASKQRRNNEQFF
DNA: TGTGCCAGCAAACAGCGACGAAACAATGAGCAGTTCTTC

J: TRBJ2-1
D: NA
V: TRBV30
size: NA
CDR3: CAWSVGESSYNEQFF
DNA: TGTGCCTGGAGTGTAGGGGAGAGCTCCTACAATGAGCAGTTCTTC

J: TRBJ2-3
D: TRBD2
V: TRBV9
size: once
CDR3: CASSAEGPLAGGVYGTDTQYF
DNA: TGTGCCAGCAGCGCCGAAGGACCTCTAGCGGGCGGGGTATACGGCACAGATACGCAGTATTTT

J: TRBJ1-5
D: TRBD1
V: TRBV6-5
size: NA
CDR3: CASSKTGADNQPQHF
DNA: TGTGCCAGCAGTAAGACAGGGGCCGACAATCAGCCCCAGCATTTT

J: TRBJ2-7
D: NA
V: TRBV9
size: NA
CDR3: CASSPSLYEQYF
DNA: TGTGCCAGCAGCCCTTCTTTGTACGAGCAGTACTTC

J: TRBJ2-6
D: TRBD1
V: TRBV2
size: once
CDR3: CASSADRGLAGANVLTF
DNA: TGTGCCAGCAGTGCGGACAGGGGGCTCGCCGGGGCCAACGTCCTGACTTTC

J: TRBJ2-5
D: NA
V: TRBV7-9
size: NA
CDR3: CASSLYRQEETQYF
DNA: TGTGCCAGCAGCTTATACAGACAAGAAGAGACCCAGTACTTC

J: TRBJ2-7
D: NA
V: TRBV7-8
size: few
CDR3: CASSSTGLPTEQYF
DNA: TGTGCCAGCAGCTCCACGGGACTCCCCACGGAGCAGTACTTC

J: TRBJ1-2
D: NA
V: TRBV6-6
size: NA
CDR3: CASTSTANYGYTF
DNA: TGTGCCAGCACGTCGACAGCTAACTATGGCTACACCTTC

J: TRBJ2-6
D: NA
V: TRBV7-9
size: few
CDR3: CASSFNGANVLTF
DNA: TGTGCCAGCAGCTTCAATGGGGCCAACGTCCTGACTTTC

J: TRBJ2-1
D: NA
V: TRBV4-1
size: NA
CDR3: CASTAGGGQFF
DNA: TGCGCCAGCACCGCAGGGGGGGGGCAGTTCTTC

J: TRBJ2-1
D: NA
V: TRBV27
size: NA
CDR3: CASSLFTGRTYNEGQFF
DNA: TGTGCCAGCAGTTTATTCACCGGGCGGACCTACAATGAAGGGCAGTTCTTC

J: TRBJ2-7
D: TRBD2
V: TRBV19
size: NA
CDR3: CVPLVSKWGAGDPYEQYF
DNA: TGTGTCCCTTTAGTATCGAAATGGGGAGCGGGAGATCCCTACGAGCAGTACTTC